The subject of this entry is one TCR beta chain. The target antigen is unknown. Breast cancer patients provided tissue from their axillary draining lymph nodes. This sample is drawn from a study of breast tumors, draining lymph nodes, adjacent tissues. Study-wide points: Data only fit, rather than demonstrated, lymph node origin of most tumor T cells. Tumors had less TCR diversity than lymph nodes, more than nontumor tissue. Tumor and nontumor repertoires were significantly more similar in luminal-like than in basal-like breast cancer.

MiXCR was run by TCRdb on the multiplex PCR reads, yielding one entry per CDR3 protein. This table has about 200,000 distinct CDR3 sequences, approximately 30% appearing once. Germline V gene sequence: CDR1 SGHAT, CDR2 FQDESV (reference sequence). Trimming took 6 bases from V and 8 from J; bases not matched to a gene: 12. This CDR3 region has 15 residues. This receptor was identified in a female donor with breast cancer. Some clones in this sample may be carry-over from other donors' samples. V usage is TRBV11-1 and J usage is TRBJ2-3; TRBD1 matches 9 bases. The specimen sequenced was axillary lymph node tissue. CDR3 bases: TGTGCCAGCAGTGCTAGGACAGGGGCTGCCTCTACGCAGTATTTT. Translating it yields CASSARTGAASTQYF.